Shown below are 23 T cell receptor beta chains from a single sample sequenced in a study of identical twins. Each CDR3 protein is one row after TCRdb ran MiXCR on the 5' RACE reads. The sample records 220,000 or so distinct CDR3 sequences, 5.5% to 7% being singletons. These data also featured in a second study, about yellow fever vaccine responses in identical twins.

What was sequenced was memory (CD45RO+) T cells sorted from blood. The receptors come from a woman aged 18-29 years in good health.

This clonotype was detected many times. The genes are TRBV7-9 and TRBJ1-2; no definite D call. Looked up from germline, CDR1 is SEHNR and CDR2 is FQNEAQ (reference sequence). The CDR3 length is 15 residues. V was clipped by 1 base and J by 4 bases, with 13 bases between them. The CDR3 is CASSLGGSRSYGYTF. CDR3 bases: TGTGCCAGCAGCTTAGGAGGGAGTAGGAGCTATGGCTACACCTTC.

This clonotype was seen more than once but under ten times. The chain recombines TRBV5-5 with TRBJ2-1, with D unresolved. Trimming took off 2 bases at V and 2 bases at J, with 8 bases between the two ends. This CDR3 spans 14 amino acids. The germline V gene encodes CDR1 SGHKS and CDR2 YYEKEE (reference sequence). CDR3 sequence (DNA): TGTGCCAGCAGCTTCCGAGAGGCCTACAATGAGCAGTTCTTC. Its translation: CASSFREAYNEQFF. Based on the CDR3 plus reference TRBV5-5 and TRBJ2-1, the full variable domain is DAGVTQSPTHLIKTRGQQVTLRCSPISGHKSVSWYQQVLGQGPQFIFQYYEKEERGRGNFPDRFSARQFPNYSSELNVNALLLGDSALYLCASSFREAYNEQFFGPGTRLTVL.

The chain uses TRBV9 and TRBJ2-7, with D perhaps matching TRBD2 (5 bases). The CDR3 sequence is 14 residues long. Trimming took off 0 bases at V and 2 bases at J, with 9 bases between the two ends. Germline V CDR1 and CDR2: SGDLS, YYNGEE. CDR3 loop: CASSVGSVPYEQYF. CDR3 bases: TGTGCCAGCAGCGTAGGTAGCGTCCCCTACGAGCAGTACTTC. Full variable domain (rest looked up from reference TRBV9 and TRBJ2-7): DSGVTQTPKHLITATGQRVTLRCSPRSGDLSVYWYQQSLDQGLQFLIQYYNGEERAKGNILERFSAQQFPDLHSELNLSSLELGDSALYFCASSVGSVPYEQYFGPGTRLTVT.

The table lists this clonotype with a few counts. V usage is TRBV6-1 and J usage is TRBJ2-2, with 8 positions matching TRBD2. The CDR3 contains 16 residues. The V segment lost 7 bases and the J segment 4 bases; nucleotides outside the gene matches: 11. Germline V gene data show CDR1 as MNHNS and CDR2 as SASEGT. The CDR3 nucleotides read TGTGCCAGCAACCACGGGGGGGGTTTAGGCACCGGGGAGCTGTTTTTT. Protein sequence: CASNHGGGLGTGELFF.

The J gene is TRBJ2-1, the V gene TRBV28; D may match TRBD1 or TRBD2 (5 bases each). Germline-derived CDR1 and CDR2 are MDHEN and SYDVKM. Trimming removed 6 bases from V and 5 bases from J, with 17 bases in between. The CDR3 sequence is 15 residues long. DNA of the CDR3: TGTGCCAGCAGCCCTCTAGCTGGGGGAGACAATGAGCAGTTCTTC. It codes for CASSPLAGGDNEQFF.

This clonotype was detected a few times. This chain joins TRBV10-3 and TRBJ2-5; no clear D. Germline V lookup: CDR1 ENHRY, CDR2 SYGVKD. The CDR3 is made up of 13 amino acids. Trimming stripped 0 bases from V and 7 bases from J, with 9 bases between. CDR3 nucleotides: TGTGCCATCAGTGAGTCGAAACCAGGGACCCAGTACTTC. Its protein is CAISESKPGTQYF.

The rearrangement joins TRBV6-4 to TRBJ2-2; D perhaps matches TRBD2 (6 bases). Looked up from germline, CDR1 is MRHNA and CDR2 is SNTAGT. The ends were cut back, 6 bases at V and 3 bases at J, with 14 bases in the middle. The CDR3 has 15 amino acids. The CDR3 nucleotides are TGTGCCAGCAGCTCGCTAGCGACGGACACCGGGGAGCTGTTTTTT. Translated, it gives CASSSLATDTGELFF.

This clonotype was found many times. The rearrangement uses TRBV6-4 and TRBJ2-2; no clear D gene. The CDR3 sequence is 13 residues long. CDR1 is MRHNA and CDR2 is SNTAGT in the germline V gene. V lost 2 bases and J lost 3, with 4 bases in between. The CDR3 nucleotides are TGTGCCAGCAGTGACAGGGACACCGGGGAGCTGTTTTTT. Translation gives CASSDRDTGELFF.

This clonotype appeared a few times. V gene TRBV25-1 combines with J gene TRBJ1-2; D may be TRBD1 (6 bases). The V gene's germline CDR1 is MGHDK and CDR2 SYGVNS. The V gene lost 5 bases and the J gene lost 6 bases, with 22 bases spanning the gap. This CDR3 has 16 amino acids. Here the CDR3 DNA reads TGTGCCAGCAGTCCACAAATTGGGCAGGGGATAAATGGCTACACCTTC. Protein: CASSPQIGQGINGYTF.

This clonotype was counted ten times or more. The chain joins TRBV20-1 to TRBJ2-1; 12 nucleotides agree with TRBD2. The V gene's germline CDR1 is DFQATT and CDR2 SNEGSKA (reference sequence). Trimming cost V 0 bases and J 9 bases; bases outside gene matches: 6. The CDR3 loop spans 15 amino acids. CDR3 DNA sequence: TGCAGTGCTAGAGATCTAGCGGGAGGGCCTGGTGAGCAGTTCTTC. This translates into CSARDLAGGPGEQFF.

The chain joins TRBV4-1 to TRBJ2-5; no definite D call. CDR1 is MGHRA, CDR2 YSYEKL, per germline. Trimming left V 1 base short and J 0 bases short, with 3 bases between. This CDR3 is built from 13 residues. The chain's CDR3 is CASSQVHQETQYF. CDR3 DNA: TGCGCCAGCAGCCAAGTCCACCAAGAGACCCAGTACTTC.

This clonotype showed up just a few times. The V call is TRBV29-1, the J call TRBJ1-5; maybe TRBD1 (6 bases). V was trimmed by 6 bases and J by 11 bases, leaving 17 bases between them. This CDR3 is built from 12 residues. CDR1 and CDR2 (germline): SQVTM, ANQGSEA. DNA of the CDR3: TGCAGCGTGAAACAGGGCGAGGGAGCCCAGCATTTT. Protein product: CSVKQGEGAQHF.

This clonotype was seen at least ten times. The rearrangement joins TRBV14 to TRBJ1-2; D might be TRBD1 (5 bases). V lost 4 bases to trimming and J lost 9 bases, with 21 bases between them. The CDR3 sequence is 15 residues long. Germline CDR1 is SGHDN and CDR2 is FVKESK. In nucleotides, the CDR3 is TGTGCCAGCAGCCGGGGCGCTCGGTCATATTCTCGCTACACCTTC. This translates into CASSRGARSYSRYTF.

In its sample, this clonotype was seen many times. The chain uses TRBV25-1 and TRBJ2-1; tentative D call: TRBD2 (6 bases). V lost 2 bases and J 9 bases, leaving 17 bases between the germline ends. Germline loops: CDR1 MGHDK, CDR2 SYGVNS. The CDR3 is 15 amino acids. In DNA form, the CDR3 reads TGTGCCAGCAGTGAAGGAGGGTCGGTAACGGGTGAGCAGTTCTTC. Protein sequence: CASSEGGSVTGEQFF.

This clonotype was observed many times. This chain connects TRBV15 to TRBJ2-3; the D gene is possibly TRBD2 (6 bases). CDR1 is LNHNV, CDR2 YYDKDF, per germline (reference sequence). The CDR3 covers 16 residues. The V gene lost 1 base and the J gene lost 3 bases, with 14 bases spanning the gap. The CDR3 DNA is TGTGCCACCAGCAGAGGGAGCGGGCTTGGTACAGATACGCAGTATTTT. Translated: CATSRGSGLGTDTQYF.

The chain carries TRBV29-1 and TRBJ2-5; 10 nucleotides line up with TRBD1. Trimming at V came to 6 bases and at J to 6 bases, leaving 10 bases not matched to a gene. Germline V lookup: CDR1 SQVTM, CDR2 ANQGSEA. The length of the CDR3 is 14 residues. For the CDR3, the DNA is TGCAGCGTACACCCGGGACAGGGGTCGAAGACCCAGTACTTC. Its protein product is CSVHPGQGSKTQYF. The whole variable domain, remainder taken from reference TRBV29-1 and TRBJ2-5, is SAVISQKPSRDICQRGTSLTIQCQVDSQVTMMFWYRQQPGQSLTLIATANQGSEATYESGFVIDKFPISRPNLTFSTLTVSNMSPEDSSIYLCSVHPGQGSKTQYFGPGTRLLVL.

This clonotype has a count of ten or more. As DNA, the CDR3 is TGCAGTGCTAGGTCGGAGGGCCACACTGAAGCTTTCTTT. It specifies CSARSEGHTEAFF. The chain uses TRBV20-1 and TRBJ1-1, with no clear D. V dropped 3 bases and J dropped 3 bases, with 11 bases sitting between them. Looked up from germline, CDR1 is DFQATT and CDR2 is SNEGSKA (reference sequence). The CDR3 is 13 residues long.

This clonotype was observed a few times. V is TRBV6-1 and J is TRBJ2-2; D gene unclear. The V end lost 4 bases, the J end lost 1 base, and 7 bases lay between the germline ends. The CDR3 is 14 amino acids. CDR1 is MNHNS, CDR2 SASEGT, per germline. The CDR3 region is CASSVSRNTGELFF. CDR3 nucleotide sequence: TGTGCCAGCAGTGTCTCAAGGAACACCGGGGAGCTGTTTTTT.

This clonotype turned up a few times. The rearrangement joins TRBV7-2 to TRBJ1-5; 7 bases are a match to TRBD1. CDR3 size: 17 residues. V lost 1 base, J lost 2 bases, and 8 bases stayed unmatched. The germline gives CDR1 SGHTA, CDR2 FQGNSA. The CDR3 coding sequence is TGTGCCAGCAGCTTAGTTTGGACAGGAATTGGCAATCAGCCCCAGCATTTT. Encoded protein: CASSLVWTGIGNQPQHF.

This clonotype was found many times. The chain has TRBV12-3 or TRBV12-4 and TRBJ1-1; D unresolved. The CDR3 is 12 amino acids. V was pared by 2 bases and J by 7 bases, with 8 bases between. The CDR3 DNA is TGTGCCAGCAGTTTACGGGTTTATGAAGCTTTCTTT. Its translation is CASSLRVYEAFF.

This clonotype was seen ten or more times. The chain has TRBV3-1 and TRBJ2-1; 8 nucleotides align to TRBD2. In germline, CDR1 is LGHDT, CDR2 YNNKEL (reference sequence). The CDR3 spans 17 residues. Losses at the gene ends were 1 base for V and 0 bases for J; bases not matched to a gene: 5. The CDR3 bases are TGTGCCAGCAGCCAAGGAATAGCGGGAAGCTCCTACAATGAGCAGTTCTTC. Its protein product is CASSQGIAGSSYNEQFF.

Worth noting for this clonotype: No DNA is shown, since the ends of the CDR3 on it are uncertain; the CDR3 is the one TCRdb lists. The chain carries TRBV5-1 and TRBJ2-2; the DNA was not used to check the table's D call, TRBD1. The CDR3 length is 16 residues, termini included. Looked up from germline, CDR1 is SGHRS and CDR2 is YFSETQ. CDR3 sequence: CASSLPTVRTPGSCFF.

The rearrangement uses TRBV20-1 and TRBJ2-5; D not resolved. In germline, CDR1 is DFQATT, CDR2 SNEGSKA (reference sequence). The CDR3 covers 14 residues. Trimming took 6 bases from V and 3 from J, leaving 17 bases between them. The CDR3 nucleotides read TGCAGTGCCCACCCAGACCTCGAGGAAGAGACCCAGTACTTC. Translating gives CSAHPDLEEETQYF.